What follows describes a single T cell receptor (beta chain). Its antigen remains unknown. At one end the junction does not follow the germline gene, possibly because of a read error. This entry comes from a study of cytomegalovirus exposure and HLA in healthy donors. Study summary: Out of 150 million to 200 million T cells, an earlier analysis found fewer than 140 million unique TCR beta sequences in total. General observations from the study: It was shown in a later analysis that HLA-associated TCR beta chains were more clonally expanded than other, equally common chains.

The PCR was carried out with 60 Vbeta primers and 13 Jbeta primers. This table comes from immunoSEQ multiplex PCR, and its TCRdb copy is limited to in-frame clones, with some not included. The sample contains around 94,000 clones, 75% to 90% of which appear only once. Sample: PBMCs. This TCR came from a man aged 35 to 55 in good health and CMV-seronegative.

CDR3 nucleotide sequence: TGTGCTAGCAGCTTATCCGCGGGGACGAACACCGGGGAGCTGTTTTTT. It codes for CASSLSAGTNTGELFF. The J gene is TRBJ2-2, the V gene TRBV7-7; TRBD2 might be the D (6 bases). The CDR3 contains 16 residues. CDR1 is SSHAT, CDR2 FNYEAQ, per germline (reference sequence).